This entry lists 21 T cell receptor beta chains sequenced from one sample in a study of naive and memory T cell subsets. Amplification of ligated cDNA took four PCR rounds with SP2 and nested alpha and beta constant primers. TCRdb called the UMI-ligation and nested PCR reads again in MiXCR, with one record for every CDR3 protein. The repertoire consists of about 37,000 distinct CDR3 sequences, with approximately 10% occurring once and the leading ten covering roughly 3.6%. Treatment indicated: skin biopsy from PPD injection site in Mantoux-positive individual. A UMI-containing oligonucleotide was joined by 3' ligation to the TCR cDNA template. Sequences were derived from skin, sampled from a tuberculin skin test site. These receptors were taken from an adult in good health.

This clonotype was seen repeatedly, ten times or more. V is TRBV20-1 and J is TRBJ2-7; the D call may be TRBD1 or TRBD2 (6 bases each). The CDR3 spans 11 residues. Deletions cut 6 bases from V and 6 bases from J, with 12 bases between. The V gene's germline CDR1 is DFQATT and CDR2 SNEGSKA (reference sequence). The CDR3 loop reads CSAKGGPEQYF. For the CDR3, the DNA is TGCAGTGCAAAGGGGGGACCCGAGCAGTACTTC.

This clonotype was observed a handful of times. CDR3 nucleotides: TGTGCCTGGAGTGCAGACTTTGTAGATGAGCAGTTCTTC. Translated, it gives CAWSADFVDEQFF. The chain joins TRBV30 to TRBJ2-1; no clear D. The CDR3 is made up of 13 amino acids. CDR1 is GTSNPN and CDR2 is SVGIG in the germline V gene (reference sequence). The V and J ends lost 1 base and 8 bases respectively, with 12 bases between them.

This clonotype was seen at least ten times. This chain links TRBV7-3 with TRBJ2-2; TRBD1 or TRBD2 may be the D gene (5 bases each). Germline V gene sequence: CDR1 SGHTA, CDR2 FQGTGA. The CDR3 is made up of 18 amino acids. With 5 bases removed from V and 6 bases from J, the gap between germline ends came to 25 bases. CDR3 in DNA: TGTGCCAGCAGCCGTAATCCCGCCATGGGGGTTGGGGCCGGGGAGCTGTTTTTT. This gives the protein CASSRNPAMGVGAGELFF.

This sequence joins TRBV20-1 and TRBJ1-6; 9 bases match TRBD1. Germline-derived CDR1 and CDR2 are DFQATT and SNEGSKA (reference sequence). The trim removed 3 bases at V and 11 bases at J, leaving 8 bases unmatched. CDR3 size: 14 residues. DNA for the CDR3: TGCAGTGCTAGGGCAGGGACAGGGATGGCACCCCTCCACTTT. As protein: CSARAGTGMAPLHF.

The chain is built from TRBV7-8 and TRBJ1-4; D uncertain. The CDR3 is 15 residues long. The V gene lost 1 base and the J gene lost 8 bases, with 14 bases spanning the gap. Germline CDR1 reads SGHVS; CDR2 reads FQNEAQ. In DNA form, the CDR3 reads TGTGCCAGCAGCTTAGAAGGAAGAATGAAGGAAAAACTGTTTTTT. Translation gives CASSLEGRMKEKLFF.

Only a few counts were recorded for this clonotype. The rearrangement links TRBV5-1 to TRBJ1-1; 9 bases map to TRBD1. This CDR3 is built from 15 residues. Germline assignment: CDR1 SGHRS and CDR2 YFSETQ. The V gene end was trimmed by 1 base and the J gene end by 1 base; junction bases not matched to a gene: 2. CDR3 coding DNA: TGCGCCAGCAGCTTGACAGGGGGCAGGAACACTGAAGCTTTCTTT. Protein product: CASSLTGGRNTEAFF.

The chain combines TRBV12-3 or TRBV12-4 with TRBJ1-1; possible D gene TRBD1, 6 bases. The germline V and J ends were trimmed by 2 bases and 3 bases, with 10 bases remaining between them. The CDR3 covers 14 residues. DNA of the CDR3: TGTGCCAGCAGTTTAAACAGGGATTACACTGAAGCTTTCTTT. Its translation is CASSLNRDYTEAFF.

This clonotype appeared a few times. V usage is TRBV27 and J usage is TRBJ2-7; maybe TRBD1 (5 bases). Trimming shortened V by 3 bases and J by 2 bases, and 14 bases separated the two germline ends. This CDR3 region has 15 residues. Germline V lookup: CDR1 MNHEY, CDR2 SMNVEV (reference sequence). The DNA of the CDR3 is TGTGCCAGCAGTTTTGTGTCAGGGTCAACCTACGAGCAGTACTTC. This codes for CASSFVSGSTYEQYF.

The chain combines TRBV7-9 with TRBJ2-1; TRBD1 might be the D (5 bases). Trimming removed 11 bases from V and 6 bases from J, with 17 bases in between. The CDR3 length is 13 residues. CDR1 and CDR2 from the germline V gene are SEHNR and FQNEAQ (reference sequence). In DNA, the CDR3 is TGTGCCGGACGGGTGGTAGGGGTCAATGAGCAGTTCTTC. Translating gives CAGRVVGVNEQFF.

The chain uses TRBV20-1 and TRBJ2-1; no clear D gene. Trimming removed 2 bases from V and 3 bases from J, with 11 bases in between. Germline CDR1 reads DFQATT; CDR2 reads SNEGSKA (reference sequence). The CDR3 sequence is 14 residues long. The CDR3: CSARSDRHYNEQFF. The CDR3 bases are TGCAGTGCTAGATCTGATCGACACTACAATGAGCAGTTCTTC.

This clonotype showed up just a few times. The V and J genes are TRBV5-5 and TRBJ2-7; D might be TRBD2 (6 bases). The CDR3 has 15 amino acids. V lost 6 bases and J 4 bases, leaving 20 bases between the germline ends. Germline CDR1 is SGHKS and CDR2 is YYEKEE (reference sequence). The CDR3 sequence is CASIRSVSGPYEQYF. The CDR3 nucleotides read TGTGCCAGCATCAGGTCGGTCAGCGGGCCATACGAGCAGTACTTC.

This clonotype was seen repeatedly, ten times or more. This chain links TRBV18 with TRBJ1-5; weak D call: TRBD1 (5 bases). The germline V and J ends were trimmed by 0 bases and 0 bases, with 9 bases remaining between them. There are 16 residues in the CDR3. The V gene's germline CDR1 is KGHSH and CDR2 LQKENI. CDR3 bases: TGTGCCAGCTCACCACCGGGGGGTTATAGCAATCAGCCCCAGCATTTT. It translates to CASSPPGGYSNQPQHF.

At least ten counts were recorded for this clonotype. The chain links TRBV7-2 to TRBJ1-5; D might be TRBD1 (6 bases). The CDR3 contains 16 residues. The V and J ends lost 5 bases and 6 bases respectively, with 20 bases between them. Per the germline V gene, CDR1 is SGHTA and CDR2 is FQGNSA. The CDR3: CASSPHQRQVGQPQHF. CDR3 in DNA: TGTGCCAGCAGCCCCCATCAACGACAGGTTGGTCAGCCCCAGCATTTT. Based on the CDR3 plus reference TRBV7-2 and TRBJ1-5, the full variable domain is GAGVSQSPSNKVTEKGKDVELRCDPISGHTALYWYRQSLGQGLEFLIYFQGNSAPDKSGLPSDRFSAERTGGSVSTLTIQRTQQEDSAVYLCASSPHQRQVGQPQHFGDGTRLSIL.

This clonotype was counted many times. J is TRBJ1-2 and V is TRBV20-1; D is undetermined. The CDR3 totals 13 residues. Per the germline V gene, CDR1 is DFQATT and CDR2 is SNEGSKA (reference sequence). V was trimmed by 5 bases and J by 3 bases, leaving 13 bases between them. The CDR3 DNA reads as TGCAGTGCTGCACCCCCGGGGTACTATGGCTACACCTTC. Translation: CSAAPPGYYGYTF.

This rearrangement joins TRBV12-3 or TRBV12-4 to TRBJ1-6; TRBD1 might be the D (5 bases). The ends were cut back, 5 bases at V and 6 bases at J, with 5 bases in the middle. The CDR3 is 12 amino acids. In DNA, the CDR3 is TGTGCCAGCAGTCAGGGTAATTCACCCCTCCACTTT. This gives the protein CASSQGNSPLHF.

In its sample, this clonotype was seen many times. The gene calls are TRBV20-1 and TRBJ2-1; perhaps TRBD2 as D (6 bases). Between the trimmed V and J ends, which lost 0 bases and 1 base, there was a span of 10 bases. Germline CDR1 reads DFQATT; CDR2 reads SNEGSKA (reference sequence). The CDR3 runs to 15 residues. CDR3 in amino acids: CSAREGGKSYNEQFF. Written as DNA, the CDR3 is TGCAGTGCTAGAGAGGGCGGGAAGTCCTACAATGAGCAGTTCTTC.

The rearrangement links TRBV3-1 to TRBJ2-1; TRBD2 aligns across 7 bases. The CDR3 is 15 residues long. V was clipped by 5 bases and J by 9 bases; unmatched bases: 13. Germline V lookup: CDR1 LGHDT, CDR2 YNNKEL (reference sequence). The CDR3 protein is CASSKGIAGSLEQFF. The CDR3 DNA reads TGTGCCAGCAGCAAAGGGATAGCGGGCTCACTTGAGCAGTTCTTC.

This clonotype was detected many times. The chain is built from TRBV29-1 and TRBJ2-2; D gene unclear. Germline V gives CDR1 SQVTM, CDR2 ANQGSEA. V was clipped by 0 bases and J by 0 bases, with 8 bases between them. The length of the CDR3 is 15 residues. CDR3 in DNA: TGCAGCGTTGAAGATCAGGAGACGAACACCGGGGAGCTGTTTTTT. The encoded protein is CSVEDQETNTGELFF.

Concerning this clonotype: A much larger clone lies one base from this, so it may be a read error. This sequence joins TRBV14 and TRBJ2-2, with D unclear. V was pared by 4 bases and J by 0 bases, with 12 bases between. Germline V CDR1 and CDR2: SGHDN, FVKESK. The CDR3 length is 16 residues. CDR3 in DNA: TGTGCCAGCAGCCGAGTCCATCCCGCGAACACCGGGGAGCTGTTTTTT. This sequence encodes CASSRVHPANTGELFF.

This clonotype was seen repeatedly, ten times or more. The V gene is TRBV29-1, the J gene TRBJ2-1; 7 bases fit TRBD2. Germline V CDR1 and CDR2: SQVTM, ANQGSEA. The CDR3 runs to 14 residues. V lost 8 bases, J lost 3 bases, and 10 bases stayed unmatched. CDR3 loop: CSSSIGLDYNEQFF. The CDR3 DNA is TGCAGCTCCAGCATTGGACTAGACTACAATGAGCAGTTCTTC.

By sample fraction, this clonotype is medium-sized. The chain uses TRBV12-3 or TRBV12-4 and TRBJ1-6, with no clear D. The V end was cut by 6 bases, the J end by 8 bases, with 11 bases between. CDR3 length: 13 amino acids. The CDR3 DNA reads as TGTGCCAGCAGCTCTAGAGCTGATTCACCCCTCCACTTT. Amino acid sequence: CASSSRADSPLHF.